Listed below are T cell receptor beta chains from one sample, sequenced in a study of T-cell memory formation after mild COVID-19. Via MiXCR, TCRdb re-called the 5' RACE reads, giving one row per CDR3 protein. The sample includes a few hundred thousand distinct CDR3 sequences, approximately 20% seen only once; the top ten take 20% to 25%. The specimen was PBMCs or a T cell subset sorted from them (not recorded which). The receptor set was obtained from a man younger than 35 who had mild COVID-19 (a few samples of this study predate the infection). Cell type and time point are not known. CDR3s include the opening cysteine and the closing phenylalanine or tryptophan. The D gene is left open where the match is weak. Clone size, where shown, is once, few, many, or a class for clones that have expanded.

CDR3 DNA: TGTGCCACTGGACAGGGGGCGAATTCACCCCTCCACTTT; CDR3 protein: CATGQGANSPLHF; V gene: TRBV6-6; J gene: TRBJ1-6; clone size: few; D gene: TRBD1
CDR3 DNA: TGCGCCAGCAGCCAAGTTCACAGGGACGATGAGCAGTTCTTC; CDR3 protein: CASSQVHRDDEQFF; V gene: TRBV4-3; J gene: TRBJ2-1; clone size: few; D gene: .
CDR3 DNA: TGTGCCAGCAGATCACCCGGCTATGAGCAGTTCTTC; CDR3 protein: CASRSPGYEQFF; V gene: TRBV7-2; J gene: TRBJ2-1; clone size: .; D gene: .
CDR3 DNA: TGTGCCAGCAGCGAGAGGGGACAGGGTGTGTCACCCCTCCACTTT; CDR3 protein: CASSERGQGVSPLHF; V gene: TRBV9; J gene: TRBJ1-6; clone size: few; D gene: TRBD1
CDR3 DNA: TGTGCCACCAGCCTACTCGGGACAGCCGGAAACACCATATATTTT; CDR3 protein: CATSLLGTAGNTIYF; V gene: TRBV15; J gene: TRBJ1-3; clone size: few; D gene: TRBD1
CDR3 DNA: TGTGCCAGCAGTTACTCGAGGACTAGCGGGAGAGAGCAGTTCTTC; CDR3 protein: CASSYSRTSGREQFF; V gene: TRBV6-6; J gene: TRBJ2-1; clone size: .; D gene: TRBD2
CDR3 DNA: TGTGCCAGCATTCACGCCCAAGGCAAAGGAGGTAGCAATCAGCCCCAGCATTTT; CDR3 protein: CASIHAQGKGGSNQPQHF; V gene: TRBV6-5; J gene: TRBJ1-5; clone size: few; D gene: .
CDR3 DNA: TGCGCCAGCAGCCAAGAAGGGGACAATACCAATGGCTACACCTTC; CDR3 protein: CASSQEGDNTNGYTF; V gene: TRBV4-3; J gene: TRBJ1-2; clone size: .; D gene: .
CDR3 DNA: TGTGCCACCAGCAAGGTTTCAGATACGCAGTATTTT; CDR3 protein: CATSKVSDTQYF; V gene: TRBV15; J gene: TRBJ2-3; clone size: .; D gene: .
CDR3 DNA: TGCGCCAGCAGCTTGACGATTTACACAGATACGCAGTATTTT; CDR3 protein: CASSLTIYTDTQYF; V gene: TRBV5-1; J gene: TRBJ2-3; clone size: .; D gene: .
CDR3 DNA: TGTGCCAGCAGTTTATTTTCTGGTGTGAGCAATCAGCCCCAGCATTTT; CDR3 protein: CASSLFSGVSNQPQHF; V gene: TRBV12-3/TRBV12-4; J gene: TRBJ1-5; clone size: few; D gene: .
CDR3 DNA: TGCAGCGTTCCGGGGCCCTCCTACGAGCAGTACTTC; CDR3 protein: CSVPGPSYEQYF; V gene: TRBV29-1; J gene: TRBJ2-7; clone size: few; D gene: .
CDR3 DNA: TGTGCCAGCAGAGACAGGGGGGGAGCCGGGGAGCTGTTTTTT; CDR3 protein: CASRDRGGAGELFF; V gene: TRBV12-3/TRBV12-4; J gene: TRBJ2-2; clone size: .; D gene: TRBD1
CDR3 DNA: TGTGCCAGCAACACCGGAGGGGACCACGAGCAGTACTTC; CDR3 protein: CASNTGGDHEQYF; V gene: TRBV6-2/TRBV6-3; J gene: TRBJ2-7; clone size: few; D gene: .
CDR3 DNA: TGTGCCATCAGTGCCGACGGGGCAGGGTATGGCTACACCTTC; CDR3 protein: CAISADGAGYGYTF; V gene: TRBV10-3; J gene: TRBJ1-2; clone size: .; D gene: .
CDR3 DNA: TGTGCCAGCAGCTTAGTTGGCGGGGAGCTGTTTTTT; CDR3 protein: CASSLVGGELFF; V gene: TRBV7-2; J gene: TRBJ2-2; clone size: many; D gene: .
CDR3 DNA: TGTGCCTGGAGCCCATACCCGGGCGGGGGGGCCCGAGAGACCCAGTACTTC; CDR3 protein: CAWSPYPGGGARETQYF; V gene: TRBV30; J gene: TRBJ2-5; clone size: .; D gene: TRBD2
CDR3 DNA: TGTGCCAGCAGCTTATTCATAAATTCGGATACGCAGTATTTT; CDR3 protein: CASSLFINSDTQYF; V gene: TRBV11-2; J gene: TRBJ2-3; clone size: few; D gene: .
CDR3 DNA: TGTGCCAGCAGCCAGCATCCCCAGGGGTACACTGAAGCTTTCTTT; CDR3 protein: CASSQHPQGYTEAFF; V gene: TRBV3-1; J gene: TRBJ1-1; clone size: .; D gene: .
CDR3 DNA: TGCGCCAGCAGCCTAGGGCCGGAGGACACTGAAGCTTTCTTT; CDR3 protein: CASSLGPEDTEAFF; V gene: TRBV5-1; J gene: TRBJ1-1; clone size: few; D gene: .
CDR3 DNA: TGCAGTGCAACGAAAAACAGGGTGTCCTACGAGCAGTACTTC; CDR3 protein: CSATKNRVSYEQYF; V gene: TRBV20-1; J gene: TRBJ2-7; clone size: .; D gene: .
CDR3 DNA: TGTGCCAGCAGTTACTCGACGGGAGGCGATGAGCAGTTCTTC; CDR3 protein: CASSYSTGGDEQFF; V gene: TRBV6-6; J gene: TRBJ2-1; clone size: few; D gene: TRBD2
CDR3 DNA: TGTGCCAGTAGATCATATAGTCATCAGCCCCAGCATTTT; CDR3 protein: CASRSYSHQPQHF; V gene: TRBV19; J gene: TRBJ1-5; clone size: many; D gene: .
CDR3 DNA: TGTGCCAGCAGCCCAGAAGGGGGGAGGCACACTGAAGCTTTCTTT; CDR3 protein: CASSPEGGRHTEAFF; V gene: TRBV11-1; J gene: TRBJ1-1; clone size: .; D gene: .
CDR3 DNA: TGCGCCAGCAGCCAGGATAGACTAGCGGTGGGTACGCAGTATTTT; CDR3 protein: CASSQDRLAVGTQYF; V gene: TRBV4-3; J gene: TRBJ2-3; clone size: .; D gene: TRBD2
CDR3 DNA: TGTGCCAGCAGCTTCGGCAGGGGTATAGGGGAGACCCAGTACTTC; CDR3 protein: CASSFGRGIGETQYF; V gene: TRBV7-2; J gene: TRBJ2-5; clone size: .; D gene: .
CDR3 DNA: TGTGCCAGCAGTTCTGTCAGCGGGGGGGCATCAGATACGCAGTATTTT; CDR3 protein: CASSSVSGGASDTQYF; V gene: TRBV12-3/TRBV12-4; J gene: TRBJ2-3; clone size: many; D gene: TRBD2
CDR3 DNA: TGTGCCAGCAGCCAAGCACTAGCGGGGGGTACAGATACGCAGTATTTT; CDR3 protein: CASSQALAGGTDTQYF; V gene: TRBV4-2; J gene: TRBJ2-3; clone size: medium-sized; D gene: TRBD2
CDR3 DNA: TGCGCCAGCAGCTTGGACTACTACAATGAGCAGTTCTTC; CDR3 protein: CASSLDYYNEQFF; V gene: TRBV5-1; J gene: TRBJ2-1; clone size: few; D gene: .
CDR3 DNA: TGTGCCAGCAGTCTGGACAGGGGGCTCGGGGAAAAACTGTTTTTT; CDR3 protein: CASSLDRGLGEKLFF; V gene: TRBV7-9; J gene: TRBJ1-4; clone size: .; D gene: TRBD1
CDR3 DNA: TGTGCCAGCAGTTACGTTCCTGGGGGGGCCAGCACAGATACGCAGTATTTT; CDR3 protein: CASSYVPGGASTDTQYF; V gene: TRBV6-2/TRBV6-3; J gene: TRBJ2-3; clone size: .; D gene: .
CDR3 DNA: TGTGCCATCAGTGAGCGGGGGCAAGAGACCCAGTACTTC; CDR3 protein: CAISERGQETQYF; V gene: TRBV10-3; J gene: TRBJ2-5; clone size: .; D gene: .
CDR3 DNA: TGTGCCAGCTCACCCCCTTCTCGGCAGGTGGATGGCTACACCTTC; CDR3 protein: CASSPPSRQVDGYTF; V gene: TRBV18; J gene: TRBJ1-2; clone size: few; D gene: .
CDR3 DNA: TGTGCCAGCAGCCAAGATTTGTCTCGGGGGGTCACAGATACGCAGTATTTT; CDR3 protein: CASSQDLSRGVTDTQYF; V gene: TRBV4-2; J gene: TRBJ2-3; clone size: .; D gene: TRBD2
CDR3 DNA: TGTGCCAGCAGCTCCAGGGATGGTGTTTATGGCTACACCTTC; CDR3 protein: CASSSRDGVYGYTF; V gene: TRBV6-5; J gene: TRBJ1-2; clone size: .; D gene: .
CDR3 DNA: TGTGCCATCTCGCCAAACCCCCAGCCGCTAGATACGCAGTATTTT; CDR3 protein: CAISPNPQPLDTQYF; V gene: TRBV6-5; J gene: TRBJ2-3; clone size: few; D gene: .
CDR3 DNA: TGCGCCAGCAGCCCCCCCACAGGGGCATATTCGGAGACCCAGTACTTC; CDR3 protein: CASSPPTGAYSETQYF; V gene: TRBV5-1; J gene: TRBJ2-5; clone size: few; D gene: TRBD1
CDR3 DNA: TGCAGCGGTACCGGGACAGGGATGGAGACCCAGTACTTC; CDR3 protein: CSGTGTGMETQYF; V gene: TRBV29-1; J gene: TRBJ2-5; clone size: .; D gene: TRBD1
CDR3 DNA: TGTGCCAGCAGCTTAGCCTCTAGCGGGAGAGATTACTACAATGAGCAGTTCTTC; CDR3 protein: CASSLASSGRDYYNEQFF; V gene: TRBV11-2; J gene: TRBJ2-1; clone size: few; D gene: TRBD2
CDR3 DNA: TGTGCCAGCAGTAGAGGACCCACCACCTACAATGAGCAGTTCTTC; CDR3 protein: CASSRGPTTYNEQFF; V gene: TRBV6-2/TRBV6-3; J gene: TRBJ2-1; clone size: few; D gene: .
CDR3 DNA: TGTGCCAGCAGTCCTTCGACACTCTCCTACGAGCAGTACTTC; CDR3 protein: CASSPSTLSYEQYF; V gene: TRBV12-3/TRBV12-4; J gene: TRBJ2-7; clone size: few; D gene: .
CDR3 DNA: TGCAGCGCCCGGGACAGCTTAGAGACCCAGTACTTC; CDR3 protein: CSARDSLETQYF; V gene: TRBV29-1; J gene: TRBJ2-5; clone size: few; D gene: TRBD1
CDR3 DNA: TGTGCCAGCAGCTTGACAGTTTACTCTAACTATGGCTACACCTTC; CDR3 protein: CASSLTVYSNYGYTF; V gene: TRBV7-2; J gene: TRBJ1-2; clone size: few; D gene: .
CDR3 DNA: TGTGCCAGCAGTTACGAGCGTACCTATGGCTACACCTTC; CDR3 protein: CASSYERTYGYTF; V gene: TRBV6-2/TRBV6-3; J gene: TRBJ1-2; clone size: few; D gene: .